The 3 T cell receptor beta chains below all came from one sample that was sequenced in a study of shared clonotypes between healthy human individuals. Naive CD8 cells were CD45RO-negative, positively selected for CCR7, excluding terminally differentiated effector memory CD45RA+ cells. TCRdb's table, derived via immunoSEQ multiplex PCR, lists solely in-frame clones and lacks some. The data show about 2,100,000 clones, 85% to 95% seen once. Sequenced sample: naive CD8+ T cells from PBMCs. These receptors were obtained from a man aged 18 to 30 in good health. Some clones in this sample may be carry-over from other donors' samples.

The chain uses TRBV5-1 and TRBJ2-5; D is perhaps TRBD1 (8 bases). The V gene's germline CDR1 is SGHRS and CDR2 YFSETQ. Trimming left V 4 bases short and J 5 bases short, with 30 bases between. The CDR3 contains 19 residues. The CDR3 region is CASSRAGETGTGFKETQYF. As DNA, the CDR3 is TGCGCCAGCAGCCGGGCGGGGGAGACCGGGACAGGATTTAAGGAGACCCAGTACTTC.

J is TRBJ2-1 and V is TRBV7-8; 10 bases line up with TRBD2. V lost 3 bases and J lost 8; bases outside the gene matches: 10. CDR1 SGHVS and CDR2 FQNEAQ come from the germline V gene. The CDR3 loop spans 16 amino acids. The CDR3 DNA is TGTGCCAGCAGCTTTAAGCTAAGCGGGAGGGTGGATGAGCAGTTCTTC. Translated, it gives CASSFKLSGRVDEQFF.

The V call is TRBV10-3, the J call TRBJ2-2; D uncertain. V lost 3 bases and J 5 bases, leaving 4 bases between the germline ends. Germline lookup yields CDR1 ENHRY and CDR2 SYGVKD. This CDR3 contains 12 residues. CDR3 nucleotide sequence: TGTGCCATCAGTGACCAGACCGGGGAGCTGTTTTTT. It is translated as CAISDQTGELFF.